The 24 T cell receptor beta chains reported below all come from one sample, sequenced in a study of technical replicates of blood from four donors. Clones were sequenced by immunoSEQ multiplex PCR, and TCRdb holds only the in-frame ones, with some missing. The table shows 85,000 to 100,000 clones, with approximately 94% occurring only once. The sequenced material came from T cells isolated from PBMCs. These receptors originate from a human donor in good health.

V is TRBV6-1 and J is TRBJ2-1; unclear D gene. V lost 7 bases and J lost 6, with 7 bases in between. Germline CDR1 is MNHNS and CDR2 is SASEGT. This CDR3 contains 11 residues. In DNA form, the CDR3 reads TGTGCCAGCATTAAAATCAATGAGCAGTTCTTC. Residues: CASIKINEQFF.

V gene TRBV18 combines with J gene TRBJ1-4, with 7 bases matching TRBD1. The J segment lost 8 bases and the V segment lost 6 bases, leaving 12 bases of the junction unmatched. From germline, CDR1 is KGHSH and CDR2 LQKENI. CDR3 size: 15 residues. The CDR3, as DNA: TGTGCCAGCTCGCTAGATGGACAGGTCAGAGAAAAACTGTTTTTT. Protein product: CASSLDGQVREKLFF.

This clone appeared a single time. The chain combines TRBV11-2 with TRBJ1-5; 12 nucleotides match TRBD1. The CDR3 is 17 residues long. The germline CDR1 and CDR2 sequences are SGHAT and FQNNGV. V shed 8 bases and J 2 bases; nucleotides not matched to a gene: 10. CDR3: CASSSGTGGLGNQPQHF. CDR3 DNA: TGTGCCAGCTCTTCTGGGACAGGGGGCCTGGGCAATCAGCCCCAGCATTTT.

V and J are TRBV27 and TRBJ1-5, with 8 bases lining up with TRBD1. CDR1 MNHEY and CDR2 SMNVEV come from the germline V gene (reference sequence). This CDR3 is 14 amino acids long. The V gene end was trimmed by 5 bases and the J gene end by 4 bases; junction bases not matched to a gene: 4. The chain's CDR3 is CASSPWTGNQPQHF. In DNA form, the CDR3 reads TGTGCCAGCAGTCCATGGACAGGGAATCAGCCCCAGCATTTT.

The chain has TRBV28 and TRBJ1-5, with 7 bases that match TRBD1. J lost 7 bases, V lost 9 bases, and 6 bases had no gene match. CDR1 and CDR2 from the germline V gene are MDHEN and SYDVKM. The CDR3 loop spans 12 amino acids. CDR3 amino acids: CARSTGDQPQHF. CDR3 in DNA: TGTGCCAGGTCAACAGGGGACCAGCCCCAGCATTTT.

This sequence joins TRBV5-6 and TRBJ2-2, with D tentatively TRBD1 (6 bases). The V gene lost 3 bases and the J gene lost 1 base, with 13 bases spanning the gap. The CDR3 contains 16 residues. Per germline, CDR1 SGHDT and CDR2 YYEEEE. CDR3 sequence: CASSSDRERNTGELFF. In DNA form, the CDR3 reads TGTGCCAGCAGCTCGGACAGAGAAAGGAACACCGGGGAGCTGTTTTTT.

The chain carries TRBV4-1 and TRBJ2-7, with 7 bases aligning to TRBD1. J gave up 1 base and V 4 bases, and 7 bases lay outside the gene matches. There are 15 residues in the CDR3. CDR1 MGHRA and CDR2 YSYEKL come from the germline V gene. The CDR3 sequence: CASSRLGQVSYEQYF. The CDR3 bases are TGCGCCAGCAGCCGCTTAGGACAGGTTTCCTACGAGCAGTACTTC.

The rearrangement joins TRBV19 to TRBJ2-1; 9 bases line up with TRBD1. Per germline, CDR1 LNHDA and CDR2 SQIVND (reference sequence). After removal of 5 bases from V and 0 bases from J, the junction contained 2 bases not matched to a gene. This CDR3 comprises 15 residues. The CDR3 DNA follows: TGTGCCAGTAGTTCGGACAGGGGCTCCTACAATGAGCAGTTCTTC. Its protein is CASSSDRGSYNEQFF.

The chain uses TRBV28 and TRBJ1-1; TRBD1 is a possible D gene (5 bases). Per germline, CDR1 MDHEN and CDR2 SYDVKM. The CDR3 is 14 amino acids. The V end lost 7 bases, the J end lost 0 bases, and 12 bases lay between the germline ends. The CDR3 bases are TGTGCCAGCAACCTGGGGGGGATGAACACTGAAGCTTTCTTT. This translates into CASNLGGMNTEAFF. The full variable domain, its missing parts supplied by reference TRBV28 and TRBJ1-1, is DVKVTQSSRYLVKRTGEKVFLECVQDMDHENMFWYRQDPGLGLRLIYFSYDVKMKEKGDIPEGYSVSREKKERFSLILESASTNQTSMYLCASNLGGMNTEAFFGQGTRLTVV.

The CDR3 DNA follows: TGTGCCAGCAGCTTAGTGGCGCAGGGGGGAACCTACGAGCAGTACTTC. Translation: CASSLVAQGGTYEQYF. This chain connects TRBV7-2 to TRBJ2-7; the D gene is possibly TRBD1 (7 bases). The CDR3 has 16 amino acids. V was clipped by 1 base and J by 2 bases, with 15 bases between them. Looked up from germline, CDR1 is SGHTA and CDR2 is FQGNSA.

This chain uses TRBV29-1 with TRBJ1-2; D may be TRBD1 (6 bases). The V end was cut by 6 bases, the J end by 0 bases, with 8 bases between. CDR1 and CDR2 from the germline V gene are SQVTM and ANQGSEA. The CDR3 runs to 12 residues. CDR3 DNA sequence: TGCAGCGTGCAGGGGACTAACTATGGCTACACCTTC. Translated, it gives CSVQGTNYGYTF.

This clone was recorded only once. The chain joins TRBV20-1 to TRBJ2-3, with no clear D. Per the germline V gene, CDR1 is DFQATT and CDR2 is SNEGSKA (reference sequence). Trimming took 5 bases from V and 9 from J, leaving 12 bases between them. This CDR3 comprises 11 residues. Here the CDR3 DNA reads TGCAGTGCTCTGACCCCGCGGACGCAGTATTTT. This codes for CSALTPRTQYF.

The chain has TRBV19 and TRBJ2-7, with TRBD2 matching 8 bases. The CDR3 totals 14 residues. CDR1 and CDR2 from the germline V gene are LNHDA and SQIVND (reference sequence). V trimming: 3 bases; J trimming: 3 bases; junction bases outside the gene matches: 4. CDR3 sequence: CASSIAGGNYEQYF. The CDR3 DNA follows: TGTGCCAGTAGTATTGCGGGAGGAAACTACGAGCAGTACTTC.

The chain recombines TRBV4-1 with TRBJ2-7; TRBD1 matches 12 bases. J gave up 5 bases and V 4 bases, and 6 bases lay outside the gene matches. The V gene's germline CDR1 is MGHRA and CDR2 YSYEKL. The CDR3 is made up of 15 amino acids. The CDR3 DNA follows: TGCGCCAGCAGCCTCCTCGGGACAGGGGGCGACGAGCAGTACTTC. This translates into CASSLLGTGGDEQYF.

This chain uses TRBV4-2 with TRBJ2-4; 11 bases are shared with TRBD2. V lost 0 bases and J lost 7; bases outside the gene matches: 8. The CDR3 extends over 17 amino acids. Germline loops: CDR1 LGHNA, CDR2 YNFKEQ. The CDR3 coding sequence is TGTGCCAGCAGCCAAGAGGTAGCGGGAGGGGGGAAGAACATTCAGTACTTC. This translates into CASSQEVAGGGKNIQYF.

The J gene is TRBJ1-2, the V gene TRBV7-9; 8 nucleotides match TRBD1. Trimming cost V 10 bases and J 6 bases; bases outside gene matches: 13. The germline V gene has CDR1 SEHNR and CDR2 FQNEAQ (reference sequence). The CDR3 consists of 14 residues. The DNA of the CDR3 is TGTGCCACCGCTCCCCCGACAGGGGCTCATGGCTACACCTTC. Its protein product is CATAPPTGAHGYTF.

This chain connects TRBV27 to TRBJ2-3; 8 bases agree with TRBD2. Germline values: CDR1 MNHEY, CDR2 SMNVEV (reference sequence). This CDR3 is built from 15 residues. V lost 3 bases to trimming and J lost 2 bases; unmatched junction nucleotides: 4. CDR3 sequence reads: CASSFSGVLTDTQYF. In DNA, the CDR3 is TGTGCCAGCAGTTTTAGCGGGGTCCTCACAGATACGCAGTATTTT.

This chain uses TRBV27 with TRBJ1-5; 8 positions match TRBD1. CDR3 length equals 15 residues. V lost 6 bases, J lost 4 bases, and 8 bases stayed unmatched. The V gene's germline CDR1 is MNHEY and CDR2 SMNVEV (reference sequence). The CDR3 region is CASRLTDRDNQPQHF. In DNA form, the CDR3 reads TGTGCCAGCAGGTTGACGGACAGGGATAATCAGCCCCAGCATTTT.

The chain recombines TRBV5-4 with TRBJ2-7, with 8 bases lining up with TRBD2. CDR3 length: 16 amino acids. Trimming took 5 bases from V and 2 from J; bases not matched to a gene: 12. Germline assignment: CDR1 SGHNT and CDR2 YYREEE (reference sequence). Written as DNA, the CDR3 is TGTGCCAGCAGTCGGCTAGCGGGCCCAACCGCCTACGAGCAGTACTTC. Protein product: CASSRLAGPTAYEQYF. Based on the CDR3 plus reference TRBV5-4 and TRBJ2-7, the full variable domain is ETGVTQSPTHLIKTRGQQVTLRCSSQSGHNTVSWYQQALGQGPQFIFQYYREEENGRGNFPPRFSGLQFPNYSSELNVNALELDDSALYLCASSRLAGPTAYEQYFGPGTRLTVT.

The chain employs TRBV7-3 and TRBJ1-2; 7 nucleotides line up with TRBD1. The CDR3 spans 15 residues. Per germline, CDR1 SGHTA and CDR2 FQGTGA. The junction had 6 bases not matched to a gene; V was cut back by 3 bases and J by 2 bases. CDR3 sequence (DNA): TGTGCCAGCAGCTTGAGTCCGGGACAGAACTATGGCTACACCTTC. Its translation is CASSLSPGQNYGYTF.

This clone was detected once. This chain joins TRBV6-4 and TRBJ2-1; 10 bases map to TRBD2. This CDR3 contains 13 residues. CDR1 MRHNA and CDR2 SNTAGT come from the germline V gene. The V segment lost 7 bases and the J segment 7 bases; nucleotides outside the gene matches: 4. The CDR3 loop reads CASKASGSNEQFF. In nucleotides, the CDR3 is TGTGCCAGCAAGGCTAGCGGGAGTAATGAGCAGTTCTTC.

The rearrangement links TRBV25-1 to TRBJ2-1; 8 nucleotides align to TRBD1. This CDR3 is built from 14 residues. Per germline, CDR1 MGHDK and CDR2 SYGVNS. The V gene end was trimmed by 6 bases and the J gene end by 8 bases; junction bases not matched to a gene: 9. The DNA of the CDR3 is TGTGCCAGCAGCGGACAGGGTCAAAATGATGAGCAGTTCTTC. This sequence encodes CASSGQGQNDEQFF.

This rearrangement joins TRBV6-6 to TRBJ1-1, with 8 bases aligning to TRBD1. Germline values: CDR1 MNHNY, CDR2 SVGAGI (reference sequence). Losses at the gene ends were 7 bases for V and 0 bases for J; bases not matched to a gene: 4. The CDR3 is 14 residues long. The CDR3 nucleotides read TGTGCCAGCATAGACAGGGGAATGAACACTGAAGCTTTCTTT. The encoded protein is CASIDRGMNTEAFF.

The chain combines TRBV15 with TRBJ1-5; D call uncertain. The CDR3 covers 15 residues. V lost 0 bases to trimming and J lost 0 bases, with 6 bases between them. Per the germline V gene, CDR1 is LNHNV and CDR2 is YYDKDF (reference sequence). The CDR3 region has the DNA TGTGCCACCAGCAGAGATCGGGGTAGCAATCAGCCCCAGCATTTT. This gives the protein CATSRDRGSNQPQHF.